This T cell receptor (beta chain) comes out of a study of cytomegalovirus exposure and HLA in healthy donors. General study points: Certain indistinguishable V segments, among them TRBV6-2 and TRBV6-3, were excluded.

This CDR3 region has 13 residues. CDR1 is GTSNPN, CDR2 SVGIG, per germline (reference sequence). The ends lost 4 bases at V and 7 bases at J; junction bases unmatched: 9. The PCR ran on 60 Vbeta and 13 Jbeta primers. Sequencing used immunoSEQ multiplex PCR; TCRdb keeps in-frame clones, though not all of them. The profile covers roughly 130,000 clones, with around 79% appearing a single time and roughly 2.1% taken by the ten largest. This clone was counted between two and nine times. Its matching antigen is unknown. Healthy individuals who donated bone marrow served as the donors. The sample taken for sequencing was PBMCs. This clonotype was sampled from a woman in her thirties or forties in good health and CMV-seropositive. This chain uses TRBV30 with TRBJ1-1, with TRBD1 identical over 7 bases. In DNA, the CDR3 is TGTGCCTGGACTTTGACAGGGTTAGGTGAAGCTTTCTTT. It codes for CAWTLTGLGEAFF.